This passage covers 28 T cell receptor beta chains from one sample sequenced in a study of cytomegalovirus exposure and HLA in healthy donors. Primers included in the PCR were 60 Vbeta and 13 Jbeta primers. Measured with immunoSEQ multiplex PCR; TCRdb has only the in-frame clones, and not every one. In the table there are 160,000 or so clones, about 73% of which are singletons. Sequencing was carried out using PBMCs. These receptors all stem from a woman aged 40 to 50 in good health and CMV-seronegative.

This sequence joins TRBV10-1 and TRBJ1-6; TRBD1 matches 9 bases. The CDR3 spans 15 residues. In germline, CDR1 is WNHNN, CDR2 SYGVQD (reference sequence). V lost 10 bases, J lost 5 bases, and 9 bases stayed unmatched. The CDR3 DNA reads as TGCGCCACTCCGGGACAGGGATCCCATAATTCACCCCTCCACTTT. It encodes CATPGQGSHNSPLHF.

This chain uses TRBV5-6 with TRBJ2-7, with unresolved D. Germline CDR1 reads SGHDT; CDR2 reads YYEEEE. The CDR3 loop spans 13 amino acids. V lost 0 bases to trimming and J lost 3 bases, with 7 bases between them. CDR3 sequence: CASSLVNSYEQYF. The CDR3 bases are TGTGCCAGCAGCTTGGTAAACAGCTACGAGCAGTACTTC.

A single count supports this clone. The chain uses TRBV2 and TRBJ1-5; TRBD1 agrees at 11 bases. The CDR3 is 15 amino acids. After removal of 5 bases from V and 5 bases from J, the junction contained 5 bases not matched to a gene. Germline CDR1 SNHLY, CDR2 FYNNEI. CDR3 bases: TGTGCCAGCAGTCCCGGACAGGGGGCTTATCAGCCCCAGCATTTT. Translated, it gives CASSPGQGAYQPQHF.

V usage is TRBV5-1 and J usage is TRBJ2-1, with TRBD2 matching over 9 bases. Germline V gene lookup returns CDR1 SGHRS and CDR2 YFSETQ. V gave up 0 bases and J gave up 5 bases; unmatched junction bases: 3. This CDR3 has 15 residues. The CDR3 sequence is CASSLVVAGDNEQFF. CDR3 DNA: TGCGCCAGCAGCTTGGTAGTAGCGGGGGACAATGAGCAGTTCTTC.

The chain recombines TRBV5-4 with TRBJ2-7; D gene uncertain. The ends were cut back, 0 bases at V and 6 bases at J, with 10 bases in the middle. CDR1 is SGHNT and CDR2 is YYREEE in the germline V gene (reference sequence). The CDR3 length is 13 residues. DNA for the CDR3: TGTGCCAGCAGCTTGGCCTTCGCGATCGAGCAGTACTTC. It yields the protein CASSLAFAIEQYF. Using reference TRBV5-4 and TRBJ2-7 for the parts outside the CDR3, the full variable domain is ETGVTQSPTHLIKTRGQQVTLRCSSQSGHNTVSWYQQALGQGPQFIFQYYREEENGRGNFPPRFSGLQFPNYSSELNVNALELDDSALYLCASSLAFAIEQYFGPGTRLTVT.

The J gene is TRBJ2-7, the V gene TRBV4-1; maybe TRBD1 (5 bases). The CDR3 consists of 17 residues. Germline-derived CDR1 and CDR2 are MGHRA and YSYEKL. Trimming cost V 4 bases and J 2 bases, with 21 bases left between them. The CDR3 DNA reads TGCGCCAGCAGCCTGTCGGTGGGGCGATCCTTTGCCTACGAGCAGTACTTC. The encoded protein is CASSLSVGRSFAYEQYF.

V and J are TRBV21-1 and TRBJ1-5. TRBV21-1 is a known pseudogene. The length of the CDR3 is 13 residues. CDR3 nucleotides: TGTGCCAGCAGCATCCCGGGACTTCAGCCCCAGCATTTT. This encodes CASSIPGLQPQHF.

V gene TRBV6-5 combines with J gene TRBJ1-6; 7 nucleotides match TRBD1. The germline V gene has CDR1 MNHEY and CDR2 SVGAGI. V gave up 10 bases and J gave up 7 bases; unmatched junction bases: 10. The CDR3 contains 14 residues. This chain's CDR3 is CATTGVGGNSPLHF. The DNA for the CDR3 is TGTGCCACCACAGGGGTGGGGGGAAATTCACCCCTCCACTTT.

The chain links TRBV5-1 to TRBJ2-3; no clear D gene. CDR3 size: 13 residues. Trimming took 3 bases from V and 3 from J, leaving 8 bases between them. Germline V gene sequence: CDR1 SGHRS, CDR2 YFSETQ. In DNA, the CDR3 is TGCGCCAGCAGCTCGCGTCTGACAGATACGCAGTATTTT. Protein sequence: CASSSRLTDTQYF. The entire variable domain, with the rest obtained from reference TRBV5-1 and TRBJ2-3, is as follows: KAGVTQTPRYLIKTRGQQVTLSCSPISGHRSVSWYQQTPGQGLQFLFEYFSETQRNKGNFPGRFSGRQFSNSRSEMNVSTLELGDSALYLCASSSRLTDTQYFGPGTRLTVL.

This rearrangement joins TRBV6-1 to TRBJ1-6; D is unresolved. Deletions cut 8 bases from V and 5 bases from J, with 10 bases between. The CDR3 totals 13 residues. The germline CDR1 and CDR2 sequences are MNHNS and SASEGT. The CDR3 DNA reads as TGTGCCAGCCGCCGGGAGAATAATTCACCCCTCCACTTT. Amino acid sequence: CASRRENNSPLHF.

The chain employs TRBV19 and TRBJ1-1, with TRBD1 matching 9 bases. The CDR3 consists of 14 residues. The germline gives CDR1 LNHDA, CDR2 SQIVND (reference sequence). J lost 4 bases, V lost 7 bases, and 7 bases had no gene match. The DNA of the CDR3 is TGTGCCAGTATCCCGGGACAGGGAACCACTGAAGCTTTCTTT. This codes for CASIPGQGTTEAFF.

This chain connects TRBV5-1 to TRBJ2-4; 7 bases fit TRBD1. V lost 4 bases to trimming and J lost 16 bases; unmatched junction nucleotides: 17. The CDR3 contains 14 residues. Germline-derived CDR1 and CDR2 are SGHRS and YFSETQ. Here the CDR3 reads CASSPSPGQSDTYF. As DNA, the CDR3 is TGCGCCAGCAGCCCGAGCCCGGGACAGTCCGATACATACTTC.

The V and J genes are TRBV19 and TRBJ1-2, with D hard to call. This CDR3 is 15 amino acids long. From germline, CDR1 is LNHDA and CDR2 SQIVND (reference sequence). The germline V and J ends were trimmed by 7 bases and 4 bases, with 19 bases remaining between them. This chain's CDR3 is CASTPQAGNTYGYTF. The CDR3 nucleotides are TGTGCCAGTACCCCCCAAGCCGGGAACACCTATGGCTACACCTTC.

The genes are TRBV6-5 and TRBJ1-1, with D hard to call. The CDR3 loop spans 12 amino acids. Germline assignment: CDR1 MNHEY and CDR2 SVGAGI. The ends were cut back, 6 bases at V and 7 bases at J, with 12 bases in the middle. In DNA, the CDR3 is TGTGCCAGCAGCCAGACACCCTTTGAAGCTTTCTTT. This encodes CASSQTPFEAFF.

The chain carries TRBV11-2 and TRBJ2-3, with 12 nucleotides matching TRBD2. CDR1 and CDR2 (germline): SGHAT, FQNNGV. The CDR3 is 15 residues long. The V and J ends lost 5 bases and 6 bases, in that order; junction bases with no gene match: 6. CDR3 bases: TGTGCCAGCAGCCTAGGACTAGCGGGGTCGGATACGCAGTATTTT. Protein sequence: CASSLGLAGSDTQYF.

This clone has only a few counts. Lacking the conserved final phenylalanine or tryptophan, this CDR3 likely reflects a read error. The DNA is left out, because the CDR3 cannot be placed on it with certainty; the CDR3 is given as TCRdb lists it. The genes are TRBV27 and TRBJ2-7; TRBD1, the D gene given by the table, was not confirmed from the DNA. Germline V gene sequence: CDR1 MNHEY, CDR2 SMNVEV (reference sequence). With termini counted, the CDR3 has 8 amino acids. The CDR3 region is CAGLRGRS.

The CDR3 reads CASSLGFTTTDTQYF. CDR3 sequence (DNA): TGTGCCAGCAGCTTAGGGTTCACTACCACAGATACGCAGTATTTT. The chain links TRBV11-3 to TRBJ2-3, with no clear D. This CDR3 region has 15 residues. Germline lookup yields CDR1 SGHNT and CDR2 YENEEA. Deletions cut 1 base from V and 2 bases from J, with 10 bases between.

The rearrangement joins TRBV5-6 to TRBJ2-5, with D hard to call. The CDR3 extends over 14 amino acids. In germline, CDR1 is SGHDT, CDR2 YYEEEE. Trimming cost V 4 bases and J 5 bases, with 15 bases left between them. CDR3 sequence (DNA): TGTGCCAGCAGCCGGCTGTGGTTGCGGGAGACCCAGTACTTC. Translation gives CASSRLWLRETQYF.

The chain couples TRBV6-6 to TRBJ2-1; 8 positions match TRBD1. CDR3 length equals 14 residues. Germline assignment: CDR1 MNHNY and CDR2 SVGAGI (reference sequence). J was trimmed by 12 bases and V by 7 bases; bases with no gene match: 14. For the CDR3, the DNA is TGTGCCAGCATAGGGGCGACAGGGGTCGAAGCGCAGTTCTTC. Its protein is CASIGATGVEAQFF.

The V gene is TRBV7-2, the J gene TRBJ1-1; maybe TRBD1 (5 bases). Germline lookup yields CDR1 SGHTA and CDR2 FQGNSA. Between the trimmed V and J ends, which lost 2 bases and 7 bases, there was a span of 8 bases. This CDR3 has 12 amino acids. The CDR3 DNA sequence: TGTGCCAGCAGCTTAATCGGGGGTGAAGCTTTCTTT. This codes for CASSLIGGEAFF.

The chain employs TRBV5-4 and TRBJ2-3, with 8 positions matching TRBD1. Germline trimming cut 1 base from V and 4 bases from J; bases unmatched to any gene: 8. Germline values: CDR1 SGHNT, CDR2 YYREEE (reference sequence). The CDR3 totals 16 residues. CDR3 coding DNA: TGTGCCAGCAGCTTGTCGGGTCAGGGGGCCTCAGATACGCAGTATTTT. Translation gives CASSLSGQGASDTQYF.

The rearrangement uses TRBV7-9 and TRBJ1-1, with 7 bases fitting TRBD1. CDR1 and CDR2 from the germline V gene are SEHNR and FQNEAQ (reference sequence). The CDR3 consists of 16 residues. V dropped 5 bases and J dropped 0; count of bases not matched to a gene: 9. CDR3: CASSPKGAPLNTEAFF. The CDR3 region has the DNA TGTGCCAGCAGCCCGAAGGGGGCCCCATTGAACACTGAAGCTTTCTTT.

The gene calls are TRBV5-4 and TRBJ1-1; TRBD1 matches at 7 bases. V dropped 5 bases and J dropped 4; count of bases not matched to a gene: 5. CDR3 size: 13 residues. Per the germline V gene, CDR1 is SGHNT and CDR2 is YYREEE (reference sequence). This chain's CDR3 is CASRRDRRTEAFF. CDR3 in DNA: TGTGCCAGCAGACGGGACAGACGCACTGAAGCTTTCTTT.

This clone has a handful of counts. The rearrangement links TRBV6-1 to TRBJ2-5; D gene ambiguous. The CDR3 has 15 amino acids. Germline-derived CDR1 and CDR2 are MNHNS and SASEGT. The V gene lost 6 bases and the J gene lost 5 bases, with 19 bases spanning the gap. The CDR3: CASRVVTSVGETQYF. Written as DNA, the CDR3 is TGTGCCAGCAGGGTCGTTACATCGGTCGGGGAGACCCAGTACTTC.

V gene TRBV5-4 combines with J gene TRBJ2-5; no clear D gene. CDR1 and CDR2 from the germline V gene are SGHNT and YYREEE (reference sequence). V lost 0 bases and J lost 5, with 2 bases in between. The CDR3 covers 11 residues. The CDR3 reads CASSLAETQYF. The CDR3 nucleotides read TGTGCCAGCAGCTTGGCGGAGACCCAGTACTTC.

For this clone: An end of the junction differs from the germline gene, which may be a read error. The V and J genes are TRBV6-1 and TRBJ2-7; tentatively, D is TRBD2 (6 bases). The germline gives CDR1 MNHNS, CDR2 SASEGT. The CDR3 covers 13 residues. The CDR3 sequence: CASSWGVSYEQCF. The DNA for the CDR3 is TGTGCCAGCAGTTGGGGGGTCTCCTACGAGCAGTGCTTC.

V and J are TRBV27 and TRBJ2-1, with TRBD1 matching over 7 bases. With V trimmed by 5 bases and J by 5 bases, 6 bases remained unmatched. The CDR3 consists of 14 residues. CDR1 is MNHEY and CDR2 is SMNVEV in the germline V gene (reference sequence). The CDR3: CASSHRDRNNEQFF. DNA for the CDR3: TGTGCCAGCAGTCACCGGGACAGAAACAATGAGCAGTTCTTC.

The rearrangement uses TRBV5-1 and TRBJ2-5, with D possibly being TRBD1 (8 bases). From germline, CDR1 is SGHRS and CDR2 YFSETQ. V was clipped by 0 bases and J by 5 bases, with 14 bases between them. This CDR3 spans 15 amino acids. CDR3 nucleotide sequence: TGCGCCAGCAGCTTGGGGACAGGGAGGGCCGAGACCCAGTACTTC. Protein: CASSLGTGRAETQYF.